The 31 T cell receptor beta chains below were found in one sample sequenced in a study of siplizumab effects on memory and regulatory T cells. Repertoires were generated with immunoSEQ multiplex PCR, while TCRdb's copy carries only in-frame clones and drops some. Seen here are some 100,000 clones, just over 90% observed once, and the top ten hold approximately 0.71%. The source material was Tregs sorted from blood. These TCRs come from a human donor in good health.

The chain links TRBV6-5 to TRBJ1-1; D may be TRBD1 (6 bases). CDR1 is MNHEY, CDR2 SVGAGI, per germline. Trimming shortened V by 3 bases and J by 2 bases, and 10 bases separated the two germline ends. The CDR3 has 14 residues. In DNA, the CDR3 is TGTGCCAGCAGTTATTACAGGGAAAACACTGAAGCTTTCTTT. Its translation is CASSYYRENTEAFF.

The V call is TRBV7-8, the J call TRBJ1-3; no definite D call. The germline V and J ends were trimmed by 4 bases and 3 bases, with 7 bases remaining between them. Germline loops: CDR1 SGHVS, CDR2 FQNEAQ. This CDR3 has 13 residues. CDR3 protein: CASSSAFGNTIYF. In DNA, the CDR3 is TGTGCCAGCAGCTCCGCATTTGGAAACACCATATATTTT.

V gene TRBV5-1 combines with J gene TRBJ2-5; D is perhaps TRBD1 (5 bases). The V and J ends lost 4 bases and 1 base respectively, with 11 bases between them. Germline values: CDR1 SGHRS, CDR2 YFSETQ. The CDR3 loop spans 14 amino acids. This CDR3 is CASSLDTLQETQYF. As DNA, the CDR3 is TGCGCCAGCAGCCTGGACACCCTCCAAGAGACCCAGTACTTC.

The chain combines TRBV5-1 with TRBJ1-1; D is possibly TRBD1 (6 bases). Trimming took off 4 bases at V and 7 bases at J, with 14 bases between the two ends. Germline V gene lookup returns CDR1 SGHRS and CDR2 YFSETQ. There are 13 residues in the CDR3. CDR3 nucleotides: TGCGCCAGCAGCGTACAGGGAAGTGGTGAAGCTTTCTTT. It translates to CASSVQGSGEAFF. The entire variable domain, with the rest obtained from reference TRBV5-1 and TRBJ1-1, is as follows: KAGVTQTPRYLIKTRGQQVTLSCSPISGHRSVSWYQQTPGQGLQFLFEYFSETQRNKGNFPGRFSGRQFSNSRSEMNVSTLELGDSALYLCASSVQGSGEAFFGQGTRLTVV.

This chain uses TRBV6-5 with TRBJ1-2, with 8 bases fitting TRBD1. Germline values: CDR1 MNHEY, CDR2 SVGAGI. CDR3 length equals 14 residues. Trimming at V came to 2 bases and at J to 4 bases, leaving 3 bases not matched to a gene. The CDR3 sequence is CASSYGGQGYGYTF. The CDR3 region has the DNA TGTGCCAGCAGTTACGGTGGACAGGGCTATGGCTACACCTTC.

This chain joins TRBV28 and TRBJ2-5, with D perhaps TRBD1 or TRBD2 (6 bases each). V shed 7 bases and J shed 10 bases, with 22 bases lying between them. Germline V gives CDR1 MDHEN, CDR2 SYDVKM. There are 14 residues in the CDR3. The CDR3 here is CASNSLGVEGGQYF. Here the CDR3 DNA reads TGTGCCAGCAATTCTCTAGGCGTTGAGGGGGGCCAGTACTTC.

The chain links TRBV15 to TRBJ1-1, with D possibly being TRBD1 (5 bases). V was shortened by 0 bases and J by 1 base, with 9 bases between the two germline ends. Germline assignment: CDR1 LNHNV and CDR2 YYDKDF (reference sequence). The CDR3 spans 15 residues. The CDR3: CATSRDRVGNTEAFF. As DNA, the CDR3 is TGTGCCACCAGCAGAGACAGGGTTGGGAACACTGAAGCTTTCTTT.

The genes are TRBV30 and TRBJ2-3; D is tentatively TRBD1 or TRBD2 (6 bases each). Per the germline V gene, CDR1 is GTSNPN and CDR2 is SVGIG (reference sequence). The V and J ends lost 7 bases and 2 bases respectively, with 13 bases between them. The CDR3 extends over 13 amino acids. The CDR3 DNA reads TGTGCCTACGACCCGGGGGCCACAGATACGCAGTATTTT. It is translated as CAYDPGATDTQYF.

The gene calls are TRBV29-1 and TRBJ1-4, with D possibly TRBD1 on 6 matching bases. This CDR3 region has 13 residues. Trimming removed 4 bases at V and 8 bases at J, with 14 bases between. Per the germline V gene, CDR1 is SQVTM and CDR2 is ANQGSEA. The CDR3 DNA reads as TGCAGCGTTGTTTTACAGGGAAAGGAAAAACTGTTTTTT. The encoded protein is CSVVLQGKEKLFF.

The V and J genes are TRBV7-6 and TRBJ1-4, with a tentative D call TRBD1 (5 bases). The V end lost 0 bases, the J end lost 10 bases, and 18 bases lay between the germline ends. The V gene's germline CDR1 is SGHVS and CDR2 FNYEAQ. This CDR3 is built from 16 residues. Here the CDR3 DNA reads TGTGCCAGCAGCTTAGCATCGTCGGGGGTCGGCGTAAAACTGTTTTTT. Encoded protein: CASSLASSGVGVKLFF.

V gene TRBV6-1 combines with J gene TRBJ2-3, with 9 bases lining up with TRBD1. CDR1 and CDR2 from the germline V gene are MNHNS and SASEGT. CDR3 length: 14 residues. J gave up 6 bases and V 6 bases, and 7 bases lay outside the gene matches. The CDR3 spells CASRLGQGIDTQYF. For the CDR3, the DNA is TGTGCCAGCAGACTCGGACAGGGGATCGATACGCAGTATTTT.

The V call is TRBV15, the J call TRBJ2-3; D is uncertain. The germline V and J ends were trimmed by 10 bases and 2 bases, with 13 bases remaining between them. CDR3 size: 13 residues. Germline loops: CDR1 LNHNV, CDR2 YYDKDF (reference sequence). CDR3 region: CASSDLNTDTQYF. DNA of the CDR3: TGTGCCAGCAGTGATCTCAACACAGATACGCAGTATTTT.

The chain employs TRBV29-1 and TRBJ2-1; TRBD2 agrees at 10 bases. The CDR3 has 17 amino acids. V lost 7 bases and J lost 0; bases outside the gene matches: 12. Germline CDR1 and CDR2: SQVTM and ANQGSEA. The CDR3 reads CSAGGLARYSSYNEQFF. Written as DNA, the CDR3 is TGCAGCGCCGGGGGACTAGCGCGGTATTCCTCCTACAATGAGCAGTTCTTC.

The rearrangement links TRBV19 to TRBJ1-2; TRBD1 is a possible D gene (5 bases). This CDR3 has 14 residues. Trimming cost V 9 bases and J 6 bases, with 20 bases left between them. CDR1 and CDR2 from the germline V gene are LNHDA and SQIVND (reference sequence). The CDR3 region is CASLNWPGWNGYTF. The CDR3 nucleotides are TGTGCCAGCCTTAATTGGCCAGGGTGGAATGGCTACACCTTC.

The V and J genes are TRBV18 and TRBJ2-7; no clear D. The ends were cut back, 3 bases at V and 0 bases at J, with 6 bases in the middle. The germline V gene encodes CDR1 KGHSH and CDR2 LQKENI. The CDR3 has 13 amino acids. This CDR3 reads CASSPPSSYEQYF. CDR3 DNA sequence: TGTGCCAGCTCACCCCCAAGCTCCTACGAGCAGTACTTC.

The chain joins TRBV29-1 to TRBJ2-1, with D maybe TRBD1 (5 bases). Trimming cost V 4 bases and J 9 bases, with 10 bases left between them. This CDR3 has 11 residues. CDR1 SQVTM and CDR2 ANQGSEA come from the germline V gene. In DNA, the CDR3 is TGCAGCGTTGGGGTTAGGGGTGAGCAGTTCTTC. Translating gives CSVGVRGEQFF.

J is TRBJ2-3 and V is TRBV19; the D is unclear. In germline, CDR1 is LNHDA, CDR2 SQIVND (reference sequence). V lost 5 bases to trimming and J lost 4 bases, with 10 bases between them. The CDR3 totals 13 residues. In DNA, the CDR3 is TGTGCCAGTAGTTTACAGTGGGCAGATACGCAGTATTTT. This translates into CASSLQWADTQYF.

V usage is TRBV4-1 and J usage is TRBJ2-3, with D possibly TRBD2 on 6 matching bases. Germline V gene lookup returns CDR1 MGHRA and CDR2 YSYEKL. The CDR3 sequence is 17 residues long. The V gene lost 2 bases and the J gene lost 5 bases, with 20 bases spanning the gap. CDR3 protein: CASSQSRRTREKDTQYF. DNA of the CDR3: TGCGCCAGCAGCCAATCCCGGAGAACCCGGGAGAAAGATACGCAGTATTTT.

CDR3 in amino acids: CASRPETGQETQYF. CDR3 sequence (DNA): TGCGCCAGCAGACCGGAGACAGGGCAAGAGACCCAGTACTTC. This chain connects TRBV5-1 to TRBJ2-5; 7 bases are a match to TRBD1. Trimming removed 5 bases from V and 2 bases from J; junction bases left unmatched: 6. The CDR3 is made up of 14 amino acids. In germline, CDR1 is SGHRS, CDR2 YFSETQ.

The chain carries TRBV6-1 and TRBJ2-1; D is unresolved. Trimming took off 3 bases at V and 6 bases at J, with 3 bases between the two ends. Germline CDR1 is MNHNS and CDR2 is SASEGT. This CDR3 is 11 amino acids long. CDR3: CASSDFNEQFF. DNA for the CDR3: TGTGCCAGCAGTGACTTCAATGAGCAGTTCTTC.

The V call is TRBV18, the J call TRBJ1-3; 9 nucleotides line up with TRBD1. CDR1 and CDR2 (germline): KGHSH, LQKENI. V lost 5 bases, J lost 2 bases, and 4 bases stayed unmatched. This CDR3 region has 15 residues. Here the CDR3 reads CASSTGTGTGNTIYF. CDR3 nucleotide sequence: TGTGCCAGCTCAACCGGGACAGGGACTGGAAACACCATATATTTT. Drawing the rest from reference TRBV18 and TRBJ1-3, the complete variable domain is NAGVMQNPRHLVRRRGQEARLRCSPMKGHSHVYWYRQLPEEGLKFMVYLQKENIIDESGMPKERFSAEFPKEGPSILRIQQVVRGDSAAYFCASSTGTGTGNTIYFGEGSWLTVV.

The chain is built from TRBV19 and TRBJ2-6; 12 bases map to TRBD1. Unmatched junction bases numbered 11, after V lost 10 bases and J lost 4 bases. Germline-derived CDR1 and CDR2 are LNHDA and SQIVND (reference sequence). This CDR3 has 17 residues. For the CDR3, the DNA is TGTGCCACCAGGGAGGGACAGGGGGCAACCGGGGCCAACGTCCTGACTTTC. Its translation: CATREGQGATGANVLTF.

The rearrangement joins TRBV4-1 to TRBJ2-7, with 7 bases aligning to TRBD2. The CDR3 has 14 residues. Per the germline V gene, CDR1 is MGHRA and CDR2 is YSYEKL. J gave up 3 bases and V 1 base, and 3 bases lay outside the gene matches. The CDR3 bases are TGCGCCAGCAGCCAAGGACGGGGGGACTACGAGCAGTACTTC. Its protein is CASSQGRGDYEQYF.

The V and J genes are TRBV18 and TRBJ1-1; D is possibly TRBD1 (6 bases). This CDR3 has 12 residues. Germline CDR1 KGHSH, CDR2 LQKENI. V lost 8 bases to trimming and J lost 7 bases, with 14 bases between them. The CDR3 here is CASKTQGREAFF. The CDR3 coding sequence is TGTGCCAGCAAAACACAGGGACGTGAAGCTTTCTTT.

CDR3 amino acids: CATSRDVRREGLETQYF. The CDR3 coding sequence is TGTGCCACCAGCAGAGACGTCAGGCGGGAGGGGTTAGAGACCCAGTACTTC. V gene TRBV15 combines with J gene TRBJ2-5; TRBD2 matches at 9 bases. Germline CDR1 and CDR2: LNHNV and YYDKDF (reference sequence). J lost 4 bases, V lost 0 bases, and 9 bases had no gene match. The CDR3 runs to 17 residues.

The V and J genes are TRBV6-4 and TRBJ2-1, with 7 positions matching TRBD1. The CDR3 length is 13 residues. Germline assignment: CDR1 MRHNA and CDR2 SNTAGT. Trimming cost V 5 bases and J 6 bases; bases outside gene matches: 4. CDR3 DNA: TGTGCCAGCAGTTTGACAGGGATCAATGAGCAGTTCTTC. Residues: CASSLTGINEQFF.

The chain couples TRBV6-1 to TRBJ1-2; D is possibly TRBD1 (5 bases). CDR1 and CDR2 (germline): MNHNS, SASEGT. The CDR3 totals 14 residues. V was pared by 3 bases and J by 3 bases, with 11 bases between. In DNA, the CDR3 is TGTGCCAGCAGTGAGCGGGAAGGGGACTATGGCTACACCTTC. Amino acid sequence: CASSEREGDYGYTF.

This clone showed up just once. The chain joins TRBV5-4 to TRBJ1-2; no clear D gene. The V and J ends lost 4 bases and 4 bases respectively, with 14 bases between them. Germline loops: CDR1 SGHNT, CDR2 YYREEE (reference sequence). CDR3 size: 14 residues. CDR3 DNA sequence: TGTGCCAGCAGCCAGGACGGTTTGTTCTATGGCTACACCTTC. Its protein product is CASSQDGLFYGYTF.

The chain links TRBV19 to TRBJ2-3; no clear D gene. In germline, CDR1 is LNHDA, CDR2 SQIVND (reference sequence). CDR3 length: 10 amino acids. The CDR3 here is CVGRTDTQYF. The CDR3 DNA reads as TGTGTCGGCCGGACAGATACGCAGTATTTT.

The chain is built from TRBV2 and TRBJ2-7; 13 bases fit TRBD2. V lost 7 bases and J lost 3; bases outside the gene matches: 3. The CDR3 totals 14 residues. CDR1 SNHLY and CDR2 FYNNEI come from the germline V gene. For the CDR3, the DNA is TGTGCCAGCAAGACTAGCGGGAGGATCTACGAGCAGTACTTC. This gives the protein CASKTSGRIYEQYF.

In this sample, this clone turned up a few times. V usage is TRBV30 and J usage is TRBJ2-3; unclear D gene. CDR1 and CDR2 from the germline V gene are GTSNPN and SVGIG (reference sequence). V gave up 0 bases and J gave up 5 bases, with 9 bases separating them. CDR3 size: 13 residues. Here the CDR3 reads CAWSVSDGDTQYF. The CDR3, as DNA: TGTGCCTGGAGTGTAAGCGATGGAGATACGCAGTATTTT.